This T cell receptor beta chain was sequenced in a study of blood T cell repertoires in COVID-19. About the research overall: The samples span acute and convalescent COVID-19 from the United States, Italy and Spain.

Germline V CDR1 and CDR2: SGHRS, YFSETQ. V dropped 4 bases and J dropped 7 bases, with 8 bases sitting between them. CDR3 size: 11 residues. Per the original data handling: Reference gene primer amplification gave estimated nucleated cell counts. Method: immunoSEQ multiplex PCR; TCRdb's copy keeps in-frame clones and lacks some. From that table come the V and J calls and clone size; the DNA was used to work out D and trimming. The table lists 200,000 to 300,000 clones, roughly 86% of them singletons. The source is a woman aged 55-69 years who had recovered from COVID-19. The chain links TRBV5-1 to TRBJ2-5; D possibly corresponds to TRBD2 (6 bases). The specimen was peripheral blood. This CDR3 is CASSIGGTQYF. The DNA for the CDR3 is TGCGCCAGCAGCATCGGGGGGACCCAGTACTTC.